This entry is about one T cell receptor beta chain. Seattle's enrolled individuals joined amid active infection and were then monitored longitudinally. As processed by the authors: Amplifying reference gene primers gave estimates of nucleated cell counts. Generated by immunoSEQ multiplex PCR, the TCRdb table keeps only in-frame clones and is missing some. That table gives V, J and clone size, and the DNA gave D and trimming. This table has about 300,000 clones, about 81% appearing once. These data come from a study of blood T cell repertoires in COVID-19. Study-level background: Samples representing acute and convalescent COVID-19 were sourced from the United States, Italy and Spain. PBMCs, B-cell-depleted T cells, or T cells provided the cDNA or gDNA that made up the material.

The ends were cut back, 7 bases at V and 6 bases at J, with 17 bases in the middle. The germline V gene encodes CDR1 SQVTM and CDR2 ANQGSEA. The CDR3 length is 13 residues. Sequencing input: peripheral blood. This receptor was taken from a human donor with COVID-19, enrolled during active disease. The donor label of this sample is uncertain. The chain couples TRBV29-1 to TRBJ2-3; D perhaps matches TRBD1 (6 bases). CDR3 nucleotide sequence: TGCAGCGGGACCGATGGGGGCCGGGATACGCAGTATTTT. Protein: CSGTDGGRDTQYF.